Each of the 12 T cell receptor beta chains below was sequenced from the same sample in a study of blood T cells in healthy people across ages (dated by TCRdb to between 2015 and 2016). The method was 5' RACE. Reads for this sample came from an Illumina HiSeq 2500. A second about 7 to 12 cycle PCR used a sample-barcoded 5' primer and a J-beta primer mix. TCRdb passed the public sequencing reads through fastp at Q25 and MiXCR, retaining productive beta sequences. CDR3 protein sequences are deduplicated, and each keeps its most common genes and DNA. This sample lists 700,000 to 950,000 distinct CDR3 sequences; 35% to 45% were detected once. Of the sample, 20% to 25% falls within the top ten clones. Sequenced: blood. These receptors were taken from a woman aged 55-69 years in good health.

The rearrangement uses TRBV21-1 and TRBJ2-5; the table's D call, TRBD2, was not checked against the DNA. TRBV21-1 is designated a pseudogene. CDR3 size: 19 residues. The CDR3 loop reads CASSDPGLAEYKAKNFQYF. CDR3 sequence (DNA): TGTGCCAGCAGCGATCCGGGACTAGCGGAATATAAAGCCAAAAACTTTCAGTACTTC.

The chain has TRBV20-1 and TRBJ2-3; the match to TRBD1 covers 12 bases. This CDR3 is built from 14 residues. V dropped 4 bases and J dropped 4; count of bases not matched to a gene: 3. The V gene's germline CDR1 is DFQATT and CDR2 SNEGSKA (reference sequence). In DNA form, the CDR3 reads TGCAGTGCTACCGGGACAGGGGGCCCAGATACGCAGTATTTT. This translates into CSATGTGGPDTQYF.

This chain uses TRBV7-9 with TRBJ1-1; D ambiguous. V lost 5 bases to trimming and J lost 4 bases, with 14 bases between them. Germline values: CDR1 SEHNR, CDR2 FQNEAQ (reference sequence). CDR3 size: 14 residues. CDR3 in amino acids: CASSPPRSGTEAFF. The CDR3 region has the DNA TGTGCCAGCAGCCCCCCCCGGAGTGGCACTGAAGCTTTCTTT.

This clonotype has a handful of counts. The J gene is TRBJ2-7, the V gene TRBV6-2 or TRBV6-3; 8 bases match TRBD1. The J call is uncertain, as TRBJ2-5 better fits the DNA end. This CDR3 region has 15 residues. Germline V gene lookup returns CDR1 MNHEY and CDR2 SVGEGT. CDR3 protein: CASSYATGAYGTQYF. In DNA, the CDR3 is TGTGCCAGCAGTTACGCGACAGGGGCGTACGGGACCCAGTACTTC.

The chain has TRBV10-3 and TRBJ2-4; TRBD2 matches 8 bases. The J call may not be correct, given that the DNA end is closer to TRBJ2-5. The CDR3 loop spans 13 amino acids. Germline values: CDR1 ENHRY, CDR2 SYGVKD. CDR3 nucleotide sequence: TGTGCCACCAACAGCGGGGGACAAGAGACCCAGTACTTC. The encoded protein is CATNSGGQETQYF.

The chain joins TRBV3-1 to TRBJ2-7; 7 bases map to TRBD2. Per germline, CDR1 LGHDT and CDR2 YNNKEL (reference sequence). The CDR3 contains 18 residues. Trimming cost V 1 base and J 0 bases; bases outside gene matches: 12. This CDR3 is CASSQVPSVRGSSYEQYF. CDR3 nucleotides: TGTGCCAGCAGCCAAGTCCCCTCGGTGCGGGGGAGCTCCTACGAGCAGTACTTC.

The rearrangement links TRBV6-5 to TRBJ2-5; TRBD1 agrees at 7 bases. This CDR3 is built from 13 residues. With V trimmed by 6 bases and J by 3 bases, 4 bases remained unmatched. In germline, CDR1 is MNHEY, CDR2 SVGAGI. The CDR3 sequence: CASRPDREETQYF. CDR3 nucleotides: TGTGCCAGCAGACCTGACAGGGAAGAGACCCAGTACTTC.

The rearrangement links TRBV20-1 to TRBJ1-5; maybe TRBD1 (5 bases). Per the germline V gene, CDR1 is DFQATT and CDR2 is SNEGSKA (reference sequence). Trimming removed 7 bases at V and 6 bases at J, with 19 bases between. The CDR3 loop spans 14 amino acids. The CDR3 spells CSVGGSARTQPQHF. The DNA for the CDR3 is TGCAGTGTGGGGGGGTCGGCTCGCACTCAGCCCCAGCATTTT.

V is TRBV12-3 or TRBV12-4 and J is TRBJ1-4, with D perhaps TRBD1 (6 bases). The V gene lost 3 bases and the J gene lost 6 bases, with 14 bases spanning the gap. The CDR3 extends over 15 amino acids. In DNA, the CDR3 is TGTGCCAGCAGTTTGGGGGGCGGGGAGCATGAAAAACTGTTTTTT. This codes for CASSLGGGEHEKLFF.

The V and J genes are TRBV29-1 and TRBJ1-4; D unresolved. This CDR3 spans 13 amino acids. Trimming left V 6 bases short and J 0 bases short, with 8 bases between. CDR1 and CDR2 from the germline V gene are SQVTM and ANQGSEA. The CDR3 nucleotides read TGCAGCGTGATCGGGCCAACTAATGAAAAACTGTTTTTT. This translates into CSVIGPTNEKLFF.

This sequence joins TRBV6-4 and TRBJ2-3, with TRBD1 identical over 8 bases. Germline V gives CDR1 MRHNA, CDR2 SNTAGT. Germline trimming cut 5 bases from V and 5 bases from J; bases unmatched to any gene: 6. This CDR3 is built from 14 residues. The CDR3: CASSTGQGEDTQYF. CDR3 DNA sequence: TGTGCCAGCAGTACCGGACAGGGAGAAGATACGCAGTATTTT.

This chain uses TRBV7-2 with TRBJ2-3; D might be TRBD1 or TRBD2, each matching 7 bases. The length of the CDR3 is 15 residues. Germline CDR1 reads SGHTA; CDR2 reads FQGNSA. V was pared by 5 bases and J by 5 bases, with 17 bases between. The CDR3 spells CASSPGGGSVDTQYF. The CDR3 nucleotides read TGTGCCAGCAGCCCAGGGGGGGGGAGTGTAGATACGCAGTATTTT.